This T cell receptor beta chain derives from a study of early stage breast cancer tumors. The overall study: Of around 15 invasive breast tumors, fewer than 13 were hormone receptor-positive, HER2-negative. Study conclusions and caveats: Blood repertoires resembled normal breast more than tumor. Compared with adjacent normal breast tissue, tumors showed approximately 2.5-fold greater T cell density and higher clonality.

Sequenced by immunoSEQ multiplex PCR; TCRdb stores in-frame clones only, minus some. Of some 14,000 clones listed, about four fifths are singletons. Sampling of the adjacent normal breast tissue occurred roughly 2-4.5 cm from the tumor. Remarks on this clone: Its antigen is not known.

Looked up from germline, CDR1 is SGHTA and CDR2 is FQGNSA. There are 13 residues in the CDR3. V shed 1 base and J shed 9 bases, with 12 bases lying between them. V is TRBV7-2 and J is TRBJ2-5, with D uncertain. The clonotype was recovered from a person in their twenties or thirties with breast cancer. Sequenced material: normal breast tissue next to the tumor. The CDR3 loop reads CASSLELRRPQYF. CDR3 nucleotide sequence: TGTGCCAGCAGCTTAGAGTTGCGGCGGCCCCAGTACTTC.